This T cell receptor beta chain was found in a study of control samples from healthy donors and cancer patients. This CDR3 comprises 14 residues. CDR1 and CDR2 (germline): LGHDT, YNNKEL (reference sequence). Trimming took 3 bases from V and 4 from J, leaving 13 bases between them. Method: immunoSEQ multiplex PCR; TCRdb's copy keeps in-frame clones and lacks some. The sample comprises 45,000 or so clones, 91% of which are singletons, and 22% rests with the top ten. This clone has only one observation. V is TRBV3-1 (or the pseudogene TRBV3-2) and J is TRBJ2-7; D gene unclear. This receptor was obtained from a woman aged 40 to 55 with head and neck cancer. The sequencing sample was made of PBMCs. In nucleotides, the CDR3 is TGTGCCAGCAGCCAGATGGGCCAAGGATACGAGCAGTACTTC. This gives the protein CASSQMGQGYEQYF.